The 10 T cell receptor beta chains below come from one sample, sequenced in a study of T cell responses to AZD1222 COVID-19 vaccine (dated by TCRdb to the early 2020s). To prepare the library, the immunoSEQ multiplex PCR assay was applied. As stored in TCRdb, this immuneACCESS dataset retains in-frame rearrangements with V and J assigned. A fraction of the clones does not appear; measured against another copy, unresolved V genes explain less than half of the discrepancy, and the remainder lacks a known reason. The sample table contains roughly 120,000 clones; only one count was recorded for around 86% of them. Together, the top ten hold approximately 7.5% of the sample. Reading the label with the study, this specimen's time point is: baseline before first vaccination. The sequencing used peripheral blood, collected on day 0 of AZD1222 vaccination. The receptor set was obtained from an adult in good health.

The gene calls are TRBV7-2 and TRBJ2-1; D might be TRBD2 (6 bases). This CDR3 contains 15 residues. V was shortened by 4 bases and J by 11 bases, with 21 bases between the two germline ends. Germline lookup yields CDR1 SGHTA and CDR2 FQGNSA. The CDR3 sequence is CASSSPLIADPKQFF. CDR3 nucleotides: TGTGCCAGCAGCTCCCCGTTAATAGCGGACCCTAAGCAGTTCTTC.

The V call is TRBV6-4, the J call TRBJ1-6; unclear D gene. The V end lost 0 bases, the J end lost 8 bases, and 11 bases lay between the germline ends. Germline CDR1 reads MRHNA; CDR2 reads SNTAGT. This CDR3 is built from 15 residues. CDR3 coding DNA: TGTGCCAGCAGTGACTCGGGATTCCGGTATTCACCCCTCCACTTT. Amino acids: CASSDSGFRYSPLHF.

V gene TRBV28 combines with J gene TRBJ2-2; D is perhaps TRBD1 or TRBD2 (7 bases each). Trimming cost V 2 bases and J 5 bases, with 21 bases left between them. Germline V gene data show CDR1 as MDHEN and CDR2 as SYDVKM. The CDR3 runs 18 residues. CDR3 protein: CASSLRGGGGSPTGELFF. The CDR3 DNA reads as TGTGCCAGCAGTTTAAGAGGAGGGGGCGGGAGTCCTACCGGGGAGCTGTTTTTT.

The chain employs TRBV19 and TRBJ1-1, with D perhaps TRBD1 (6 bases). CDR3 size: 14 residues. Trimming pared 3 bases from V and 6 bases from J, leaving 14 bases between. Germline CDR1 LNHDA, CDR2 SQIVND (reference sequence). CDR3 in amino acids: CASSMVRGAAEAFF. CDR3 DNA: TGTGCCAGTAGTATGGTGCGGGGGGCGGCTGAAGCTTTCTTT.

The V gene is TRBV11-2, the J gene TRBJ2-7; 10 positions agree with TRBD1. This CDR3 spans 14 amino acids. With V trimmed by 3 bases and J by 5 bases, 4 bases remained unmatched. Germline V gene sequence: CDR1 SGHAT, CDR2 FQNNGV. The CDR3 region has the DNA TGTGCCAGCAGCTTGGGACAGGGGTCCCACGAGCAGTACTTC. Translating it yields CASSLGQGSHEQYF.

In regard to this clone: At one end the junction does not follow the germline gene, possibly because of a read error. The CDR3 DNA reads as TGTGCCTGCAGTGGGACAGGCGGCACCTACGAGCAGTACTTC. Its protein product is CACSGTGGTYEQYF. The chain uses TRBV30 and TRBJ2-7, with 8 bases lining up with TRBD1. CDR1 GTSNPN and CDR2 SVGIG come from the germline V gene (reference sequence). CDR3 length: 14 residues.

The chain uses TRBV3-1 (or the pseudogene TRBV3-2) and TRBJ2-7; D is undetermined. Trimming removed 4 bases at V and 7 bases at J, with 8 bases between. Germline lookup yields CDR1 LGHDT and CDR2 YNNKEL (reference sequence). The CDR3 has 11 residues. The CDR3 DNA is TGTGCCAGCAGCCTGTATTGGGAGCAGTACTTC. It yields the protein CASSLYWEQYF.

This chain joins TRBV7-2 and TRBJ1-1, with D tentatively TRBD1 (6 bases). The CDR3 covers 13 residues. CDR1 and CDR2 from the germline V gene are SGHTA and FQGNSA. Deletions cut 4 bases from V and 1 base from J, with 7 bases between. CDR3 DNA: TGTGCCAGCAGCTCGACAGGGAACACTGAAGCTTTCTTT. Protein product: CASSSTGNTEAFF.

This chain links TRBV16 with TRBJ2-1; no reliable D call. This CDR3 is 12 amino acids long. The germline gives CDR1 KGHSY, CDR2 FQNENV. V lost 2 bases and J 8 bases, leaving 7 bases between the germline ends. This chain's CDR3 is CASSQVGDEQFF. The CDR3 nucleotides read TGTGCCAGCAGCCAAGTCGGCGATGAGCAGTTCTTC.

The CDR3 DNA follows: TGTGCCAGCAGCCCGGGTCCCGGTTGGGGCTACACCTTC. Translated, it gives CASSPGPGWGYTF. The chain uses TRBV7-2 and TRBJ1-2; D not certain. The CDR3 contains 13 residues. Trimming stripped 5 bases from V and 8 bases from J, with 15 bases between. The germline V gene encodes CDR1 SGHTA and CDR2 FQGNSA.